This T cell receptor (beta chain) was recovered during a study of blood T cell repertoires in COVID-19. The V end was cut by 3 bases, the J end by 3 bases, with 9 bases between. The CDR3 runs 13 residues. Germline CDR1 is GTSNPN and CDR2 is SVGIG (reference sequence). Repertoires were generated with immunoSEQ multiplex PCR, while TCRdb's copy carries only in-frame clones and drops some. This sample has some 180,000 clones, with around 83% found just once. Sequencing used peripheral blood. This chain joins TRBV30 and TRBJ2-1, with D possibly TRBD2 on 5 matching bases. The receptor was derived from a woman aged 60-70 years with acute or convalescent COVID-19. The CDR3 loop reads CAWSPTSYNEQFF. The DNA for the CDR3 is TGTGCCTGGAGCCCCACTAGCTACAATGAGCAGTTCTTC. Complete variable domain (other parts from reference TRBV30 and TRBJ2-1): SQTIHQWPATLVQPVGSPLSLECTVEGTSNPNLYWYRQAAGRGLQLLFYSVGIGQISSEVPQNLSASRPQDRQFILSSKKLLLSDSGFYLCAWSPTSYNEQFFGPGTRLTVL.